This TCR beta chain was found in a study of post-analysis software for immune sequencing data. Study conclusions and caveats: Relative to controls, patients with multiple sclerosis showed significantly lower normalized Chao1 diversity. F-measure co-clustering was strong for batch-matched samples. In patients, TRBV5-6, TRBV5-1 and TRBV20-1 belonged to four or five TRBV segments found more frequently than in controls.

Points on this clonotype: Its antigen remains unknown.

Researchers reported that TCR beta cDNA libraries carried unique molecular identifiers. From the PCR reads, TCRdb called clonotypes with MiXCR, one entry per CDR3 protein. The sample records hundreds of thousands of distinct CDR3 sequences, less than 45% being singletons. This CDR3 has 15 residues. Germline V gives CDR1 DFQATT, CDR2 SNEGSKA (reference sequence). This sequence was found in a girl aged 5 to 17 with multiple sclerosis. This chain links TRBV20-1 with TRBJ2-5; 10 positions match TRBD2. The J call is uncertain, as TRBJ2-7 better fits the DNA end. Sequenced sample: blood. The CDR3 loop reads CSATIRTSGSYEQYF. In DNA form, the CDR3 reads TGCAGTGCTACCATTAGGACTAGCGGATCCTACGAGCAGTACTTC.